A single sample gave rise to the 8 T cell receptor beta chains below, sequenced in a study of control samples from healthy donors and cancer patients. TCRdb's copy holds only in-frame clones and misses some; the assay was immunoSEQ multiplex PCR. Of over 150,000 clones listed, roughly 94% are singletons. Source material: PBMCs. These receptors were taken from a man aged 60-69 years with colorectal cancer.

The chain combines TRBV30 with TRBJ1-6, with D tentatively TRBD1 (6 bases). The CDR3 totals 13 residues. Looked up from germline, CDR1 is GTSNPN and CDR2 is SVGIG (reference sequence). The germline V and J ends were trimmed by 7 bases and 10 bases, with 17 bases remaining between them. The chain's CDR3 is CASAWGAGSPLHF. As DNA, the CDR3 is TGTGCCTCTGCTTGGGGGGCCGGGTCACCCCTCCACTTT.

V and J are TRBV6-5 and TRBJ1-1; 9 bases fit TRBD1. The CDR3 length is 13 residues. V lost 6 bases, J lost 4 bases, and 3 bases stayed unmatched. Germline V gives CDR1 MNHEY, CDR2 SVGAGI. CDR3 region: CASSDRGFTEAFF. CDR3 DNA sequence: TGTGCCAGCAGCGACAGGGGGTTCACTGAAGCTTTCTTT.

The CDR3 protein is CASSPQETGANTGELFF. The CDR3 DNA follows: TGTGCCAGCTCACCACAGGAGACAGGCGCGAACACCGGGGAGCTGTTTTTT. The rearrangement joins TRBV18 to TRBJ2-2; TRBD1 might be the D (6 bases). Germline assignment: CDR1 KGHSH and CDR2 LQKENI. Trimming removed 1 base from V and 0 bases from J, with 12 bases in between. CDR3 length: 17 amino acids.

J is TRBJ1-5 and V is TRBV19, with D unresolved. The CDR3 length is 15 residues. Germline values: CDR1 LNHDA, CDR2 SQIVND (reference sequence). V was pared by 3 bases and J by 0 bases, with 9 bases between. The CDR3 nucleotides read TGTGCCAGTAGTATGGGATTTTATAGCAATCAGCCCCAGCATTTT. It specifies CASSMGFYSNQPQHF. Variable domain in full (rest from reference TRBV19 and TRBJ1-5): DGGITQSPKYLFRKEGQNVTLSCEQNLNHDAMYWYRQDPGQGLRLIYYSQIVNDFQKGDIAEGYSVSREKKESFPLTVTSAQKNPTAFYLCASSMGFYSNQPQHFGDGTRLSIL.

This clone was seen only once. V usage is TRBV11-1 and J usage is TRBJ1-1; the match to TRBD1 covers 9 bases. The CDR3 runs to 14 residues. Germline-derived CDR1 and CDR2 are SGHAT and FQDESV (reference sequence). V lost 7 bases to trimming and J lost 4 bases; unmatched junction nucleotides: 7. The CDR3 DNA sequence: TGTGCCAGCACCCTCCGGGACAGGGCCACTGAAGCTTTCTTT. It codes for CASTLRDRATEAFF.

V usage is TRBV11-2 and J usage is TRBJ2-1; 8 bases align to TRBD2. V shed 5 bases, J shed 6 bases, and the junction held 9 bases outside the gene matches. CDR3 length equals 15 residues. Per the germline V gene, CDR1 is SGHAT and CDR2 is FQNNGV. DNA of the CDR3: TGTGCCAGCAGCCCCAGGACTAGCCCAAGCAATGAGCAGTTCTTC. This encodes CASSPRTSPSNEQFF. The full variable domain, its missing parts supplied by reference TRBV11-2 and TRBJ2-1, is EAGVAQSPRYKIIEKRQSVAFWCNPISGHATLYWYQQILGQGPKLLIQFQNNGVVDDSQLPKDRFSAERLKGVDSTLKIQPAKLEDSAVYLCASSPRTSPSNEQFFGPGTRLTVL.

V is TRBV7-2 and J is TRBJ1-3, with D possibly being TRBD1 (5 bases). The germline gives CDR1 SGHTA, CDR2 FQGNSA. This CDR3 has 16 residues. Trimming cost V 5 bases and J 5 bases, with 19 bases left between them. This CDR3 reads CASSPVWGLERNTIYF. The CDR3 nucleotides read TGTGCCAGCAGCCCGGTTTGGGGCCTTGAGAGAAACACCATATATTTT.

The CDR3 loop is CSVEMGQGYGYTF. DNA of the CDR3: TGCAGCGTTGAAATGGGACAGGGTTACGGCTACACCTTC. This chain links TRBV29-1 with TRBJ1-2, with TRBD1 matching 9 bases. The CDR3 loop spans 13 amino acids. With 2 bases clipped from V and 8 bases from J, the junction kept 6 bases outside the gene matches. Germline loops: CDR1 SQVTM, CDR2 ANQGSEA.